A single sample is the source of the 8 T cell receptor beta chains below, sequenced in a study of T cell responses to AZD1222 COVID-19 vaccine. Method: immunoSEQ multiplex PCR; TCRdb's copy keeps in-frame clones and lacks some. The sample has about 92,000 clones, approximately 91% seen once. The sample was peripheral blood, taken on day 0 of AZD1222 vaccination. These receptors were collected from an adult in good health.

This clone was recorded only once. CDR3 amino acids: CASSAGTGNGYGYTF. The CDR3 DNA is TGTGCCAGTAGTGCAGGGACAGGGAATGGCTATGGCTACACCTTC. This chain links TRBV19 with TRBJ1-2, with 9 positions matching TRBD1. Trimming took 5 bases from V and 4 from J; bases not matched to a gene: 8. Germline V lookup: CDR1 LNHDA, CDR2 SQIVND (reference sequence). The CDR3 extends over 15 amino acids.

The chain recombines TRBV27 with TRBJ1-2; the match to TRBD1 covers 9 bases. This CDR3 is 14 amino acids long. The trim removed 4 bases at V and 6 bases at J, leaving 6 bases unmatched. The germline V gene has CDR1 MNHEY and CDR2 SMNVEV (reference sequence). CDR3 nucleotide sequence: TGTGCCAGCAGTTCGATACAGGGGGCGGATGGCTACACCTTC. This translates into CASSSIQGADGYTF.

The rearrangement links TRBV10-3 to TRBJ2-3; D unresolved. Germline V gene lookup returns CDR1 ENHRY and CDR2 SYGVKD. The CDR3 length is 13 residues. Between the trimmed V and J ends, which lost 4 bases and 2 bases, there was a span of 7 bases. The CDR3 region is CAISGGNTDTQYF. CDR3 nucleotides: TGTGCCATCAGTGGTGGGAACACAGATACGCAGTATTTT.

V usage is TRBV7-9 and J usage is TRBJ2-1; D gene uncertain. This CDR3 is 15 amino acids long. CDR1 SEHNR and CDR2 FQNEAQ come from the germline V gene (reference sequence). Between the trimmed V and J ends, which lost 5 bases and 4 bases, there was a span of 15 bases. Here the CDR3 reads CASSPISAGYNEQFF. CDR3 coding DNA: TGTGCCAGCAGCCCAATCAGCGCTGGATACAATGAGCAGTTCTTC. The entire variable domain, with the rest obtained from reference TRBV7-9 and TRBJ2-1, is as follows: DTGVSQNPRHKITKRGQNVTFRCDPISEHNRLYWYRQTLGQGPEFLTYFQNEAQLEKSRLLSDRFSAERPKGSFSTLEIQRTEQGDSAMYLCASSPISAGYNEQFFGPGTRLTVL.

The V gene is TRBV5-4, the J gene TRBJ2-5; 10 positions match TRBD2. With 2 bases clipped from V and 5 bases from J, the junction kept 6 bases outside the gene matches. Germline CDR1 reads SGHNT; CDR2 reads YYREEE (reference sequence). The length of the CDR3 is 15 residues. The CDR3 DNA sequence: TGTGCCAGCAGCTTTCGGACTAGCGGTGGCGAGACCCAGTACTTC. This gives the protein CASSFRTSGGETQYF. The variable domain in full, completed from reference TRBV5-4 and TRBJ2-5, reads ETGVTQSPTHLIKTRGQQVTLRCSSQSGHNTVSWYQQALGQGPQFIFQYYREEENGRGNFPPRFSGLQFPNYSSELNVNALELDDSALYLCASSFRTSGGETQYFGPGTRLLVL.

V gene TRBV6-5 combines with J gene TRBJ2-5, with no clear D. From germline, CDR1 is MNHEY and CDR2 SVGAGI. The CDR3 is made up of 12 amino acids. V lost 5 bases and J 9 bases, leaving 13 bases between the germline ends. As DNA, the CDR3 is TGTGCCAGCAGTCCCCTCGTGGGGTCCCAGTACTTC. This translates into CASSPLVGSQYF.

The V call is TRBV7-9, the J call TRBJ1-2, with 7 bases fitting TRBD1. Germline trimming cut 5 bases from V and 4 bases from J; bases unmatched to any gene: 13. The CDR3 is 16 residues long. Per germline, CDR1 SEHNR and CDR2 FQNEAQ (reference sequence). Here the CDR3 DNA reads TGTGCCAGCAGCCCCCGGGACAGAACAGGGCTCTATGGCTACACCTTC. This translates into CASSPRDRTGLYGYTF.

The V and J genes are TRBV4-2 and TRBJ2-3; 7 bases are shared with TRBD2. Germline V CDR1 and CDR2: LGHNA, YNFKEQ. This CDR3 contains 15 residues. Losses at the gene ends were 1 base for V and 1 base for J; bases not matched to a gene: 2. This CDR3 is CASSQASGGTDTQYF. DNA for the CDR3: TGTGCCAGCAGCCAAGCCAGCGGGGGCACAGATACGCAGTATTTT.